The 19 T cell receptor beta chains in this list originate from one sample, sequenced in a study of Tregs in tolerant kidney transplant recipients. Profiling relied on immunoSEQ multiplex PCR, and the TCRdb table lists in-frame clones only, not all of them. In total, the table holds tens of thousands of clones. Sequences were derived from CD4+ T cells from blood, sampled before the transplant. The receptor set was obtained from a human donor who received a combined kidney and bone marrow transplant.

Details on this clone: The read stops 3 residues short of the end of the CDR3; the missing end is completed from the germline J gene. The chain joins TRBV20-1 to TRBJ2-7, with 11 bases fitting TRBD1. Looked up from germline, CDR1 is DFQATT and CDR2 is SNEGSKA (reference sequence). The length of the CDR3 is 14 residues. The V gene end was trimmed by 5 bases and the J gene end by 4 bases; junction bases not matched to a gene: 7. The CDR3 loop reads CSAPPGQGVYEQYF. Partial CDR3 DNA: TGCAGTGCTCCCCCGGGACAGGGGGTTTACGAG.

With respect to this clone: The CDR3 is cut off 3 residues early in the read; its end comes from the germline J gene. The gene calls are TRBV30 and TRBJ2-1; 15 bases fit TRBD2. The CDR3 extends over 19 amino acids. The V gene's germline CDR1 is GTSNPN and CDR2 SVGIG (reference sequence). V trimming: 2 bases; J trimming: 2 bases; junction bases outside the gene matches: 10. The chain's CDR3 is CAWSSPGLAGGRPYNEQFF. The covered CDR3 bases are TGTGCCTGGAGTAGTCCCGGACTAGCGGGAGGGCGTCCCTACAATGAG.

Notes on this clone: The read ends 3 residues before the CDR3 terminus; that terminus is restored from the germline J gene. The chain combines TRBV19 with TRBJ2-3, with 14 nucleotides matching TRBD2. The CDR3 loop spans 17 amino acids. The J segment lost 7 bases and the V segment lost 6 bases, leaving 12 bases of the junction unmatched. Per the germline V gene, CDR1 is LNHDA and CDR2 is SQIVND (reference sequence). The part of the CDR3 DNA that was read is TGTGCCAGTAGCAGACTAGCGGGAGGGAGCGTAATGAATACG. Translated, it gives CASSRLAGGSVMNT. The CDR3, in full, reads CASSRLAGGSVMNTQYF.

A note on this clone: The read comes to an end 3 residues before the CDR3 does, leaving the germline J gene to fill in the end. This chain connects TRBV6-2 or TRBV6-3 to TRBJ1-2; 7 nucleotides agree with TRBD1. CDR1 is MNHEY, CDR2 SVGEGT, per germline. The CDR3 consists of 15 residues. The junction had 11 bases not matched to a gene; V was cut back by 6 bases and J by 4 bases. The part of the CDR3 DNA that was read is TGTGCCAGCAGGCGGGGACAGCCGCCGATCTATGGC. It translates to CASRRGQPPIYG. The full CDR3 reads CASRRGQPPIYGYTF.

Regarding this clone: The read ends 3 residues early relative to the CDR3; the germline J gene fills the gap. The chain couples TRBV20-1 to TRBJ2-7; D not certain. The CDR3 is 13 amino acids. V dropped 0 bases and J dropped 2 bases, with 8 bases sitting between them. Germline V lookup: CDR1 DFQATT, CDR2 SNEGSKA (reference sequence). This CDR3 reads CSARDSTTYEQYF. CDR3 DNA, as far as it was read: TGCAGTGCTAGAGATTCTACTACCTACGAG.

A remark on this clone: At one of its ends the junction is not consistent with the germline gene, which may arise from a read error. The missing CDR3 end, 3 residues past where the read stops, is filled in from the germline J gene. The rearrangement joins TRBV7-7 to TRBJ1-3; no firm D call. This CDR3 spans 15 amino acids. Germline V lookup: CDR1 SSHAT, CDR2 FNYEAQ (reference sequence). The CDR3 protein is CASSLDLGVGNTIYF. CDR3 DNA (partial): TGTGCTAGCAGCTTAGATCTCGGGGTTGGAAACACC.

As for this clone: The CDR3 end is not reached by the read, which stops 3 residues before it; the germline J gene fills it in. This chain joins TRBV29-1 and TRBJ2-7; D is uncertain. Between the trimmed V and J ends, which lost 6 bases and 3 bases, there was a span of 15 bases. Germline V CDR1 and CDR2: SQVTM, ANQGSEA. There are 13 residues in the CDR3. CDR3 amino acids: CSVRSQPYYEQYF. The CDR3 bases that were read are TGCAGCGTAAGAAGCCAACCTTACTACGAG.

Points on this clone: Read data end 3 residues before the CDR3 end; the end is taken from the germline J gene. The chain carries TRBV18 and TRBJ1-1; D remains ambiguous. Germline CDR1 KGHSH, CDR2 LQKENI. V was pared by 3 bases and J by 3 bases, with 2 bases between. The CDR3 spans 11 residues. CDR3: CASSPDTEAFF. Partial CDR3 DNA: TGTGCCAGCTCACCCGACACTGAA.

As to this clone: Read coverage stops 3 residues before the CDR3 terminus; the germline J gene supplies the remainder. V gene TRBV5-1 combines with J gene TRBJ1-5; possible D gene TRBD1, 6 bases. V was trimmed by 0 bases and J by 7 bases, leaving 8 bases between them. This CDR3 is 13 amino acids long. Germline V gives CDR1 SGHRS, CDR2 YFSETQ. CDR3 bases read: TGCGCCAGCAGCTTGGAGGGACAACAGCCC. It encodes CASSLEGQQP. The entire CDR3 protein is CASSLEGQQPQHF.

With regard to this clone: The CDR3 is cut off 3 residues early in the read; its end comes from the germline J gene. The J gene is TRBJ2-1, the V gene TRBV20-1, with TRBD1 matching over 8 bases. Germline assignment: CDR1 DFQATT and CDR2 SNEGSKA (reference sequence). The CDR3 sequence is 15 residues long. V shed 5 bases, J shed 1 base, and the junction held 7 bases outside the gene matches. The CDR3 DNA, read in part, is TGCAGTGCTCATACGACAGGGGAGTCCTACAATGAG. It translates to CSAHTTGESYNE. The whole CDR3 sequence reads CSAHTTGESYNEQFF.

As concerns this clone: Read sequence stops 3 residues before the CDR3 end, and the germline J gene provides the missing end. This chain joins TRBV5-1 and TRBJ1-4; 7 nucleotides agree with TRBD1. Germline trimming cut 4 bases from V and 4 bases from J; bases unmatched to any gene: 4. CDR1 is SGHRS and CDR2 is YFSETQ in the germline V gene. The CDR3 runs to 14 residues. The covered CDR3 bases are TGCGCCAGCAGCGTTACAGGGGTTAATGAAAAA. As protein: CASSVTGVNEK. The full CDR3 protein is CASSVTGVNEKLFF. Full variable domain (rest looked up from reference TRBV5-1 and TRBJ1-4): KAGVTQTPRYLIKTRGQQVTLSCSPISGHRSVSWYQQTPGQGLQFLFEYFSETQRNKGNFPGRFSGRQFSNSRSEMNVSTLELGDSALYLCASSVTGVNEKLFFGSGTQLSVL.

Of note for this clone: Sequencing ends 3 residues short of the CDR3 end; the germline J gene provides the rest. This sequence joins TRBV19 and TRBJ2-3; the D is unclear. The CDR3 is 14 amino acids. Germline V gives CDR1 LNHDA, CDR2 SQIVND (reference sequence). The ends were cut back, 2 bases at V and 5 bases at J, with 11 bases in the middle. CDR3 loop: CASSIPGLGDTQYF. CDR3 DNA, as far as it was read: TGTGCCAGTAGTATACCCGGGTTGGGAGATACG.

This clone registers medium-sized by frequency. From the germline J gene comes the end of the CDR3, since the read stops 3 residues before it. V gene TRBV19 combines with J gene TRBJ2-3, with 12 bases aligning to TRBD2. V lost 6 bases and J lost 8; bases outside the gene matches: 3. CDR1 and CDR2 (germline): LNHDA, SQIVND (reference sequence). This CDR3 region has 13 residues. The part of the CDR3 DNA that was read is TGTGCCAGTAGGAGACTAGCGGGAGCTACG. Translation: CASRRLAGAT. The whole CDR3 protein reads CASRRLAGATQYF.

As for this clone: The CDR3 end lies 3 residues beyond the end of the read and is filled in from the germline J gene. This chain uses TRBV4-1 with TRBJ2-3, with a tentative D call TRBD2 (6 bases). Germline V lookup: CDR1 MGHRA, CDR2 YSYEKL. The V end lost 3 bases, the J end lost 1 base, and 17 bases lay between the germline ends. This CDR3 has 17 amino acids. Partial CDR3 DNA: TGCGCCAGCAGCCAGTCCGGGGCCGGGGGAGGCACAGATACG. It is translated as CASSQSGAGGGTDT. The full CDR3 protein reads CASSQSGAGGGTDTQYF.

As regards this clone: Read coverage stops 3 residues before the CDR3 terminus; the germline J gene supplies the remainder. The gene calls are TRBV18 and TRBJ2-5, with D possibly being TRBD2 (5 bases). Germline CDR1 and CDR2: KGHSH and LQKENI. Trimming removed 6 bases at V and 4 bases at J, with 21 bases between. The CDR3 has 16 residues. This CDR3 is CASSPILARTGETQYF. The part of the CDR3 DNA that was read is TGTGCCAGCTCCCCAATTCTAGCCCGAACCGGAGAGACC.

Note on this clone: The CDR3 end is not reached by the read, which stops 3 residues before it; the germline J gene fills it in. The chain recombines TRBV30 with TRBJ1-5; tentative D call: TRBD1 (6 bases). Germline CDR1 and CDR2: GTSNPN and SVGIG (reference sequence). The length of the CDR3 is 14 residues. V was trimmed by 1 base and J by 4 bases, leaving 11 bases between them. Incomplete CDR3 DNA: TGTGCCTGGAGTGCAGGGGTTCGGAATCAGCCC. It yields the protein CAWSAGVRNQP. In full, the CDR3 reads CAWSAGVRNQPQHF.

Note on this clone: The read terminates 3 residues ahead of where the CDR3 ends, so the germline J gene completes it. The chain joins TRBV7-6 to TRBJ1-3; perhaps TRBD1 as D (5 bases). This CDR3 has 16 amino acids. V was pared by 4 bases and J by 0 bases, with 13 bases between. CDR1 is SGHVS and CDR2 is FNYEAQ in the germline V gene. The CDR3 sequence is CASSSSAGGSGNTIYF. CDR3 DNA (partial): TGTGCCAGCAGCTCGTCCGCGGGGGGCTCTGGAAACACC. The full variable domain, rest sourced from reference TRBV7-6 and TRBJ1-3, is GAGVSQSPRYKVTKRGQDVALRCDPISGHVSLYWYRQALGQGPEFLTYFNYEAQQDKSGLPNDRFSAERPEGSISTLTIQRTEQRDSAMYRCASSSSAGGSGNTIYFGEGSWLTVV.

CDR3 DNA (partial): TGTGCCAGCATTGGACAGGGAATCTACGAG. It is translated as CASIGQGIYE. In full, the CDR3 reads CASIGQGIYEQYF. The genes are TRBV2 and TRBJ2-7, with 8 positions matching TRBD1. The observed sequence ends 3 residues before the CDR3 terminus, with the missing tail filled in from the germline J gene. Germline-derived CDR1 and CDR2 are SNHLY and FYNNEI. V lost 7 bases and J lost 3; bases outside the gene matches: 5. The CDR3 is 13 amino acids. The full variable domain, completed using reference TRBV2 and TRBJ2-7, is EPEVTQTPSHQVTQMGQEVILRCVPISNHLYFYWYRQILGQKVEFLVSFYNNEISEKSEIFDDQFSVERPDGSNFTLKIRSTKLEDSAMYFCASIGQGIYEQYFGPGTRLTVT.

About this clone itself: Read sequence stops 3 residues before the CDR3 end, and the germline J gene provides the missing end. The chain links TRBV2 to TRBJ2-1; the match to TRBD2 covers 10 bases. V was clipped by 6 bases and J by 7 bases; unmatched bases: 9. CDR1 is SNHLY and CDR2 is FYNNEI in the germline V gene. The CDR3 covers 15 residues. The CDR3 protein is CASSITSGIGNEQFF. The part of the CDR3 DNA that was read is TGTGCCAGCAGCATTACTAGCGGGATCGGGAATGAG.